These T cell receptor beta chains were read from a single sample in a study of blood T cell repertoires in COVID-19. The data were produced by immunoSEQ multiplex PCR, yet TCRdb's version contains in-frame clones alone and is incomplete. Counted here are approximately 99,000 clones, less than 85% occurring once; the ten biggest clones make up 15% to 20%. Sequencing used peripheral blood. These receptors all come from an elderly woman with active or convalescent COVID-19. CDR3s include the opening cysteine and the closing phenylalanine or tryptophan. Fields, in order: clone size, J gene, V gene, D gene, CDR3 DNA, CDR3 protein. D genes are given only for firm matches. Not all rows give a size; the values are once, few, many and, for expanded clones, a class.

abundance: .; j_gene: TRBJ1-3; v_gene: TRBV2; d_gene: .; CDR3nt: TGTGCCAGCAGTGGTTCGTCAGGGACTGGAAACACCATATATTTT; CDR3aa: CASSGSSGTGNTIYF
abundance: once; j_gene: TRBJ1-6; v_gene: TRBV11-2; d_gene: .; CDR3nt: TGTGCCAGCAGCTTAGTGGCAGGGTGGAATTCACCCCTCCACTTT; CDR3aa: CASSLVAGWNSPLHF
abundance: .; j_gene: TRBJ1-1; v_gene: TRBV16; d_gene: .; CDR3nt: TGTGCCAGCAGCCAATATCAGGGCACTGAAGCTTTCTTT; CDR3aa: CASSQYQGTEAFF
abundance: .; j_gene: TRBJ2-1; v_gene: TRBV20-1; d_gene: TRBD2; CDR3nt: TGCAGTGCCAGTGCTAGCGGCTACTACAATGAGCAGTTCTTC; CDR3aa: CSASASGYYNEQFF
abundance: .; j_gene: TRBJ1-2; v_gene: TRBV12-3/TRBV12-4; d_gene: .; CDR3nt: TGTGCCAGCAGGTTGTCAGGCCAGGTTGGCTACACCTTC; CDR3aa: CASRLSGQVGYTF
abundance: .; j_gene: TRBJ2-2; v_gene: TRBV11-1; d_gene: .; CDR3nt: TGTGCCAGCAGCACTTCGTTCGCCGGCGGGGAGCTGTTTTTT; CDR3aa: CASSTSFAGGELFF
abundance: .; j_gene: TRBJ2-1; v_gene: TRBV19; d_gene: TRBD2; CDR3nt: TGTGCCAGTAGTCCAAGGGCCGGGACTAGCAGTGTGAATGAGCAGTTCTTC; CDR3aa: CASSPRAGTSSVNEQFF
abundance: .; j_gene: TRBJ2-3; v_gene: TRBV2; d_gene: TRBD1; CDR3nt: TGTGCCAGCAGTAACAGGGGGAACACAGATACGCAGTATTTT; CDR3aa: CASSNRGNTDTQYF
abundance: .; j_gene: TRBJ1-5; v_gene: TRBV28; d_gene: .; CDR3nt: TGTGCCAGCAGTTTAAGGGGGGGCAAGTTGGGGCATGGCAATCAGCCCCAGCATTTT; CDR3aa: CASSLRGGKLGHGNQPQHF
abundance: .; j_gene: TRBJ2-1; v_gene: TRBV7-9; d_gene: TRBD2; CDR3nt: TGTGCCAGCACCTTTCCCAGCGGGAGTTACCCCCATGAGCAGTTCTTC; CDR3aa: CASTFPSGSYPHEQFF
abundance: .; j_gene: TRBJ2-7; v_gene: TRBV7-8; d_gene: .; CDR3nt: TGTGCCAGCAGCTTAACGGGGTACCCCTACGAGCAGTACTTC; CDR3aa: CASSLTGYPYEQYF
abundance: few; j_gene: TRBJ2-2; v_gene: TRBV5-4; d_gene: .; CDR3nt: TGTGCCAGCAGCTTGGGCCAGTTGACCGGGGAGCTGTTTTTT; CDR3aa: CASSLGQLTGELFF
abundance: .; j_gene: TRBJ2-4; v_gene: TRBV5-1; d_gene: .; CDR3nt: TGCGCCAGCAGCTTCGGGGGAGGCGGAGACATTCAGTACTTC; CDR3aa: CASSFGGGGDIQYF
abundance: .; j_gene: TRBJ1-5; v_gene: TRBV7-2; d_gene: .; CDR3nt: TGTGCCAGCAGTCGGGCAGGGGATCGCGGTCAGCCCCAGCATTTT; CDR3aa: CASSRAGDRGQPQHF
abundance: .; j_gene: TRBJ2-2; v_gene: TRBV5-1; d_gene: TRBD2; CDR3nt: TGCGCCAGCAGCTTCGGTCTAGCGGGGAACACCGGGGAGCTGTTTTTT; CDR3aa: CASSFGLAGNTGELFF
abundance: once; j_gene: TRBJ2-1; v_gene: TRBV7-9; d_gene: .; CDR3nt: TGTGCCAGCAGCTTAGGAAAGCGGTTGACCTACAATGAGCAGTTCTTC; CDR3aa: CASSLGKRLTYNEQFF
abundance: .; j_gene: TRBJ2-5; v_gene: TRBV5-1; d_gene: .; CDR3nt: TGCGCCAGCAGCTTGGCCCTAGGCGGCCAAGAGACCCAGTACTTC; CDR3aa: CASSLALGGQETQYF
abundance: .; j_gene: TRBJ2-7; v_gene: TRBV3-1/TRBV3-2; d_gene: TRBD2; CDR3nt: TGTGCCAGCAGCCAAGTAAGCGGGGGCCATCTCGGCTTC; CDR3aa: CASSQVSGGHLGF
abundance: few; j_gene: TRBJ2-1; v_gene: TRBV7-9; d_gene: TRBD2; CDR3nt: TGTGCCAGCAGCTTAATACTAGCGGGAGTCTACAATGAGCAGTTCTTC; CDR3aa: CASSLILAGVYNEQFF
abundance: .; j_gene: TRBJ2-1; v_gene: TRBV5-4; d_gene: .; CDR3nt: TGTGCCAGCAGCGAACCAACGGGAATGTACAATGAGCAGTTCTTC; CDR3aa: CASSEPTGMYNEQFF
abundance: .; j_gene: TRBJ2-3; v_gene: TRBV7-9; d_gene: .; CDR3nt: TGTGCCAGCAGCTTGGCAACAGGACGCACAGATACGCAGTATTTT; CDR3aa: CASSLATGRTDTQYF
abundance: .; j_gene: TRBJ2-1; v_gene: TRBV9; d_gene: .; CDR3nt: TGTGCCAGCAGCGTAGGGCCCCCGGCGGGGCCCCTGGATGAGCAGTTCTTC; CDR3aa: CASSVGPPAGPLDEQFF
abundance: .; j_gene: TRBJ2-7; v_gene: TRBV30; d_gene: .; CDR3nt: TGTGCCTGGACTACGCCCTTCGGAGCAGTGACCTACGAGCAGTACTTC; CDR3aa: CAWTTPFGAVTYEQYF
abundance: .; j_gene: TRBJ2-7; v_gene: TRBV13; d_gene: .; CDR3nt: TGTGCCAGCAGCGCAGTTCAGGGCCACGAGCAGTACTTC; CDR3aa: CASSAVQGHEQYF
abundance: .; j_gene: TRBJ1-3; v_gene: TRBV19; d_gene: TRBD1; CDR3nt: TGTGCCAGTAGTGAGACAGGGAGGATGGCCTCTGGAAACACCATATATTTT; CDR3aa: CASSETGRMASGNTIYF
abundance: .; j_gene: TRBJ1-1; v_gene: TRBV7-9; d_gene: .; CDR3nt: TGTGCCAGCAGCTTAGGAGGGCTCACGGGGAGCGTAGTCTTT; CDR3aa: CASSLGGLTGSVVF
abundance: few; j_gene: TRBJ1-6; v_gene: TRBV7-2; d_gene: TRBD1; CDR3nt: TGTGCCAGCAGCTGGGGGACAGATTCACCCCTCCACTTT; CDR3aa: CASSWGTDSPLHF
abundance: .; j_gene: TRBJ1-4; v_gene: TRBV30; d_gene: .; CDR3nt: TGTGCCTGGAGTGTACTGGGGGGTCAAAAACTGTTTTTT; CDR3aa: CAWSVLGGQKLFF
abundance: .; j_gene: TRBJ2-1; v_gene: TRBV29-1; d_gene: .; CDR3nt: TGCAGCGTTGAAGACAGGAATTCCTACAATGAGCAGTTCTTC; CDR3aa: CSVEDRNSYNEQFF
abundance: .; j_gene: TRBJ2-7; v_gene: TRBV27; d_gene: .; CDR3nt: TGTGCCAGCAGTTCCGGGACTCCCGGCGAGCAGTACTTC; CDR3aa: CASSSGTPGEQYF
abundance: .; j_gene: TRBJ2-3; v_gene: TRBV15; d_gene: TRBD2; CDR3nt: TGTGCCACCAGCAGAGGTCTAGCGGGGACAGATACGCAGTATTTT; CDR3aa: CATSRGLAGTDTQYF
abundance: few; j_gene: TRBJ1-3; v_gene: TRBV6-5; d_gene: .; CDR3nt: TGTGCCAGCAGTCCTCAGGGCAATGGAAACACCATATATTTT; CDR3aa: CASSPQGNGNTIYF
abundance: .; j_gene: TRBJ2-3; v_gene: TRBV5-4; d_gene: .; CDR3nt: TGTGCCAGCAGCCCCAGTGGGAGCTTGATAGATACGCAGTATTTT; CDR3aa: CASSPSGSLIDTQYF
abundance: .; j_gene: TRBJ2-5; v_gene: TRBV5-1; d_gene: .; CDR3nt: TGTGCCAGCAGCTTGGCACAGCCCCAAGAGACCCAGTACTTC; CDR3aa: CASSLAQPQETQYF
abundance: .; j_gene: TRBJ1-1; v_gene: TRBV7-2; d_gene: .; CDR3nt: TGTGCCAGCAGCTCGACCAGGGGAGTCACTGAAGCTTTCTTT; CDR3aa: CASSSTRGVTEAFF
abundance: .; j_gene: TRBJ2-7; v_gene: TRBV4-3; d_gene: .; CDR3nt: TGCGCCAGCAGCCAAGACCTGGGGCGCATTTACGAGCAGTACTTC; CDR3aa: CASSQDLGRIYEQYF
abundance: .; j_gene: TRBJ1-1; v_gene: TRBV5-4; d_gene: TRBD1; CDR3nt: TGTGCCAGCAGCCAGGACAGGGGGACGACTGAAGCTTTCTTT; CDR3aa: CASSQDRGTTEAFF
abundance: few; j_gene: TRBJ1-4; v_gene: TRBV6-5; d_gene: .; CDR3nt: TGTGCCAGCAGTCTTTCCTCGGAGGAGGAAAAACTGTTTTTT; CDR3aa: CASSLSSEEEKLFF
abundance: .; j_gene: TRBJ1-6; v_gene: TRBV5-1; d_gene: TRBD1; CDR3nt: TGCGCCAGCAGCTCAGACAGGGGAAATTCACCCCTCCACTTT; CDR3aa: CASSSDRGNSPLHF
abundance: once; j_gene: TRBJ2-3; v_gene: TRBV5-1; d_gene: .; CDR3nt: TGTGCCAGCAGCTTGGTGTTAGGAGGGAGCACAGATACGCAGTATTTT; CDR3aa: CASSLVLGGSTDTQYF
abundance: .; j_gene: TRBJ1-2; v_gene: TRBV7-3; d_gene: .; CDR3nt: TGTGCCAGCAGCTTAGGCGGGGCAGCTGGCTACACCTTC; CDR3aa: CASSLGGAAGYTF
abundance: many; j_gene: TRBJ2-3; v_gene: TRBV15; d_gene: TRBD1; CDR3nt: TGTGCCACCAGCAACCCCGGGACAGGGAGCACAGATACGCAGTATTTT; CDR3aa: CATSNPGTGSTDTQYF
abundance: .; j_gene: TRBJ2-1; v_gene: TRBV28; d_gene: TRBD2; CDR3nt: TGTGCCAGCAGTTTATTGGGACTAGCGGACTCCTACAATGAGCAGTTCTTC; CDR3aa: CASSLLGLADSYNEQFF
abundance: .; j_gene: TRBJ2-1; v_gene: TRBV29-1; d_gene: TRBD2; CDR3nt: TGCAGCGTTGAAACTAGCGGGAGTGAGCAGTTCTTC; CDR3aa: CSVETSGSEQFF
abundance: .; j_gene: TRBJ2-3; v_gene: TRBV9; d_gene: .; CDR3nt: TGTGCCAGCAGCGTAGCTACCCGCGATACGCAGTATTTT; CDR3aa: CASSVATRDTQYF
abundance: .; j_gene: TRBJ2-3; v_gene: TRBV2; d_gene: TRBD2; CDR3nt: TGTGCCAGCAGTGACCGCCGTTTAGCGGGAGCAGATACGCAGTATTTT; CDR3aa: CASSDRRLAGADTQYF
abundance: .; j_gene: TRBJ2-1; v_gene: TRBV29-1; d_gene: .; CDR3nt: TGCAGCGTTGTACGGGGTCTCTACAATGAGCAGTTCTTC; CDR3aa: CSVVRGLYNEQFF
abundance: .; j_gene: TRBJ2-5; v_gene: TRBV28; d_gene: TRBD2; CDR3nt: TGTGCCAGCAGGCGACTAGCGGGAGGCCAAGAGACCCAGTACTTC; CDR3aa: CASRRLAGGQETQYF
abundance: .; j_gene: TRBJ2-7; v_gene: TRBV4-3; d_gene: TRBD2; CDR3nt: TGCGCCAGCAGCCAAGATGGGGCGGGAGGCTCCTACGAGCAGTACTTC; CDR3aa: CASSQDGAGGSYEQYF
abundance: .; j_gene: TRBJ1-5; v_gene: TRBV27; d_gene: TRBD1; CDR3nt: TGTGCCAGCAGTTTATCGCGAGGGGCAGGGGGTTATCAGCCCCAGCATTTT; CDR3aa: CASSLSRGAGGYQPQHF
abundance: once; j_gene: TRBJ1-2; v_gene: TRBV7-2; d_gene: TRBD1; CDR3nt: TGTGCCAGCAGCTTAGCTAGGGGGCCTAACTATGGCTACACCTTC; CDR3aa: CASSLARGPNYGYTF
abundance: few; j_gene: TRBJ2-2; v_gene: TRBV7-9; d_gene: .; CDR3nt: TGTGCCAGCAGCCCAAGACAGACCGGGGAGCTGTTTTTT; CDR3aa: CASSPRQTGELFF